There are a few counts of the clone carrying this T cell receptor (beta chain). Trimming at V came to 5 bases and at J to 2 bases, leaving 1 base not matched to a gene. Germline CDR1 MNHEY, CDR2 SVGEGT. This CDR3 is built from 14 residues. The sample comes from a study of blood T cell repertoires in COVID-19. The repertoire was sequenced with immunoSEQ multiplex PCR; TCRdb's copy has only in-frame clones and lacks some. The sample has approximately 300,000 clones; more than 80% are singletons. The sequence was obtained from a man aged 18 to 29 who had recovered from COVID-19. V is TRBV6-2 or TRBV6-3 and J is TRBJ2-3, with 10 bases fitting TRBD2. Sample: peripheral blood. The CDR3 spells CASSSGGVTDTQYF. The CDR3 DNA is TGTGCCAGCAGTAGCGGGGGGGTCACAGATACGCAGTATTTT.